Listed here are 27 T cell receptor beta chains from one sample, sequenced in a study of CD8+ T cells in alopecia areata. Following extraction, RNA underwent reverse transcription to cDNA, which served as the sequencing template. Libraries were prepared by immunoSEQ multiplex PCR; TCRdb keeps only in-frame clonotypes and omits some of them. The sample contains some 110,000 clones, none of them singletons. The sequencing input was lesional skin. The receptors stem from a C3H/HeJ mouse with alopecia areata. MHC haplotype of the strain: H2-k.

This clone was seen repeatedly, ten times or more. All gene names here are mouse names. The read finishes 4 residues shy of the CDR3 end, and the germline J gene is used to complete it. V gene TRBV31 combines with J gene TRBJ2-7; 11 positions match TRBD2. The germline V gene has CDR1 GKSSPN and CDR2 SITVG. This CDR3 has 13 amino acids. CDR3 bases read: TGTGCCTGGAGTCGGACTGGGGGGTAT. It codes for CAWSRTGGY. The complete CDR3 protein is CAWSRTGGYEQYF.

About this clone itself: Gene names are mouse gene names. CDR3 bases read: TGTGCCAGCAGTATTCACCGGGGACAGGGGGCGGACGAA. It translates to CASSIHRGQGADE. The whole CDR3 sequence is CASSIHRGQGADERLFF. The chain is built from TRBV19 and TRBJ1-4, with 12 bases fitting TRBD1. The read ends 4 residues early relative to the CDR3; the germline J gene fills the gap. The CDR3 covers 17 residues. Germline assignment: CDR1 FNHDT and CDR2 SITEND (reference sequence). V was pared by 2 bases and J by 6 bases, with 8 bases of the junction left unmatched.

On this clone itself: The gene symbols are mouse symbols. The DNA ends 4 residues before the CDR3 does, and the rest of the CDR3 is filled in from the germline J gene. This sequence joins TRBV19 and TRBJ2-1, with TRBD2 matching 10 bases. The germline CDR1 and CDR2 sequences are FNHDT and SITEND (reference sequence). CDR3 length: 15 amino acids. V lost 0 bases, J lost 6 bases, and 3 bases stayed unmatched. CDR3 amino acids: CASSIAGGAGAEQFF. The CDR3 DNA, read in part, is TGTGCCAGCAGTATAGCTGGGGGGGCTGGTGCT.

In regard to this clone: Gene names denote mouse genes. The DNA read from the CDR3 is TGTGCCAGCACCCTGGGGGGCCTTTAT. It specifies CASTLGGLY. In full, the CDR3 reads CASTLGGLYEQYF. The V gene is TRBV19, the J gene TRBJ2-7; 8 nucleotides match TRBD2. Read sequence stops 4 residues before the CDR3 end, and the germline J gene provides the missing end. Germline CDR1 FNHDT, CDR2 SITEND (reference sequence). The CDR3 is 13 amino acids.

This clone was picked up a small number of times. Gene names follow the mouse nomenclature. The missing CDR3 end, 4 residues past where the read stops, is filled in from the germline J gene. The chain has TRBV1 and TRBJ2-7; D may be TRBD1 (5 bases). Trimming cost V 0 bases and J 3 bases, with 9 bases left between them. This CDR3 is built from 14 residues. CDR1 is NSQYPW and CDR2 is LRSPGD in the germline V gene (reference sequence). CDR3 region: CTCSADRQNYEQYF. CDR3 bases read: TGCACCTGCAGTGCAGATCGACAGAACTAT.

Concerning this clone itself: Genes and germline come from the mouse. Read data end 4 residues before the CDR3 end; the end is taken from the germline J gene. This rearrangement joins TRBV13-3 to TRBJ2-3; D possibly corresponds to TRBD1 (5 bases). The germline CDR1 and CDR2 sequences are NNHDY and SYVADS. V gave up 1 base and J gave up 3 bases, with 9 bases separating them. The CDR3 totals 14 residues. The DNA read from the CDR3 is TGTGCCAGCAGTGATCCCAGGGAGGCAGAA. Amino acids: CASSDPREAE. In full, the CDR3 is CASSDPREAETLYF.

A word on this clone: At residue 14, the TCRdb amino acid sequence and the translated nucleotide sequence differ, so the protein here is the DNA translation. The gene symbols are mouse symbols. The CDR3 end falls 3 residues outside the read, so it is completed with the germline J gene. J is TRBJ1-3 and V is TRBV13-3; 9 nucleotides align to TRBD1. Unmatched junction bases numbered 8, after V lost 4 bases and J lost 0 bases. CDR1 and CDR2 from the germline V gene are NNHDY and SYVADS. The CDR3 extends over 17 amino acids. The CDR3 spells CASSPGTGSFSGNTLYF. The CDR3 DNA, read in part, is TGTGCCAGCAGTCCCGGGACAGGGTCTTTTTCTGGAAATACG. Full variable domain (missing parts from reference TRBV13-3 and TRBJ1-3): EAAVTQSPRSKVAVTGGKVTLSCHQTNNHDYMYWYRQDTGHGLRLIHYSYVADSTEKGDIPDGYKASRPSQENFSLILELASLSQTAVYFCASSPGTGSFSGNTLYFGEGSRLIVV.

This clone was counted between two and nine times. Here the gene names and germline are mouse. With the read ending 4 residues before the CDR3 end, the germline J gene is used to fill in that end. The chain links TRBV13-2 to TRBJ2-1; 10 bases map to TRBD2. The V segment lost 2 bases and the J segment 0 bases; nucleotides outside the gene matches: 2. Germline CDR1 and CDR2: NNHNN and SYGAGS (reference sequence). The CDR3 contains 16 residues. CDR3: CASGEGLGNNYAEQFF. CDR3 bases read: TGTGCCAGCGGTGAGGGACTGGGGAATAACTATGCT.

Comments on this clone: Genes and germline are mouse. The CDR3 end falls 4 residues outside the read, so it is completed with the germline J gene. The chain links TRBV19 to TRBJ2-2, with TRBD2 matching over 9 bases. The germline V gene encodes CDR1 FNHDT and CDR2 SITEND (reference sequence). J was trimmed by 0 bases and V by 2 bases; bases with no gene match: 2. This CDR3 contains 16 residues. CDR3 sequence: CASSITGGTNTGQLYF. The CDR3 DNA, read in part, is TGTGCCAGCAGTATTACTGGGGGGACAAACACCGGG. Full variable domain (missing parts from reference TRBV19 and TRBJ2-2): GGIITQTPKFLIGQEGQKLTLKCQQNFNHDTMYWYRQDSGKGLRLIYYSITENDLQKGDLSEGYDASREKKSSFSLTVTSAQKNEMAVFLCASSITGGTNTGQLYFGEGSKLTVL.

This clone was recorded at least ten times. Each gene name is a mouse one. The missing CDR3 end, 4 residues past where the read stops, is filled in from the germline J gene. V usage is TRBV13-3 and J usage is TRBJ2-1, with 11 bases identical to TRBD1. Germline V gene lookup returns CDR1 NNHDY and CDR2 SYVADS. This CDR3 spans 14 amino acids. Trimming at V came to 2 bases and at J to 6 bases, leaving 1 base not matched to a gene. The CDR3 DNA, read in part, is TGTGCCAGCAGTGAGGGGACAGGGGGTGCT. Its protein is CASSEGTGGA. Given in full, the CDR3 is CASSEGTGGAEQFF.

This clone was seen many times. Gene names refer to mouse genes. Coverage ceases 4 residues before the CDR3 finishes, and the germline J gene fills in the end. The chain couples TRBV13-3 to TRBJ2-4; the D gene is possibly TRBD1 (5 bases). The V and J ends lost 4 bases and 0 bases respectively, with 9 bases between them. The CDR3 length is 14 residues. CDR1 is NNHDY and CDR2 is SYVADS in the germline V gene. CDR3 DNA (partial): TGTGCCAGCAGTCCCGACAGAAGTCAAAAC. It translates to CASSPDRSQN. The full CDR3 sequence reads CASSPDRSQNTLYF.

In regard to this clone: Genes here carry mouse names. The DNA ends 4 residues before the CDR3 does, and the rest of the CDR3 is filled in from the germline J gene. The chain combines TRBV14 with TRBJ2-2; D is perhaps TRBD2 (7 bases). Per the germline V gene, CDR1 is SGHDT and CDR2 is FRDEAV. This CDR3 is 15 amino acids long. V lost 1 base and J lost 4, with 11 bases in between. The covered CDR3 bases are TGTGCCAGCAGTTTCGGGGGGCTCGGCACCGGG. Amino acids: CASSFGGLGTG. The whole CDR3 is CASSFGGLGTGQLYF.

Only a few counts were recorded for this clone. The genes and germline here are from mouse. Read coverage stops 4 residues before the CDR3 terminus; the germline J gene supplies the remainder. The chain couples TRBV1 to TRBJ2-5, with TRBD2 matching over 8 bases. This CDR3 spans 14 amino acids. CDR1 NSQYPW and CDR2 LRSPGD come from the germline V gene (reference sequence). CDR3 amino acids: CTCSAEGLGDTQYF. The covered CDR3 bases are TGCACCTGCAGTGCAGAAGGACTGGGAGAC.

This clone has only a few counts. The gene names here belong to mouse. The read comes to an end 4 residues before the CDR3 does, leaving the germline J gene to fill in the end. The rearrangement uses TRBV13-2 and TRBJ2-7; D possibly corresponds to TRBD1 (5 bases). The germline CDR1 and CDR2 sequences are NNHNN and SYGAGS (reference sequence). The CDR3 is 15 amino acids. The part of the CDR3 DNA that was read is TGTGCCAGCGGTGATGCAACCCAGGGTTGGTAT. This sequence encodes CASGDATQGWY. The entire CDR3 reads CASGDATQGWYEQYF.

This clone was picked up a small number of times. At residue 12, the translated DNA and the protein in TCRdb do not agree; the protein given here is derived from the DNA. The genes are named according to mouse. The DNA read from the CDR3 is TGTGCCAGCAGGCGACAGGGGCGGAATAATTCGCCC. Translating it yields CASRRQGRNNSP. The whole CDR3 sequence is CASRRQGRNNSPLYF. The chain uses TRBV19 and TRBJ1-6, with 8 nucleotides matching TRBD1. The DNA ends 3 residues before the CDR3 does, and the rest of the CDR3 is filled in from the germline J gene. TRBJ1-6 is sorted into the ORF group, with uncertain function. Germline loops: CDR1 FNHDT, CDR2 SITEND (reference sequence). The CDR3 runs to 15 residues. V lost 5 bases to trimming and J lost 5 bases; unmatched junction nucleotides: 6.

For this clone: All gene names here are mouse names. The read falls 4 residues short of the CDR3 end, and the missing part is taken from the germline J gene. This chain connects TRBV13-3 to TRBJ2-4; 8 bases agree with TRBD2. Trimming cost V 1 base and J 3 bases; bases outside gene matches: 10. CDR3 length: 17 residues. Germline V gene data show CDR1 as NNHDY and CDR2 as SYVADS. The sequenced part of the CDR3 DNA is TGTGCCAGCAGTGATATGGGGGGGGCGCTCGAACAAAAC. The encoded protein is CASSDMGGALEQN. The whole CDR3 is CASSDMGGALEQNTLYF. Using reference TRBV13-3 and TRBJ2-4 for the parts outside the CDR3, the full variable domain is EAAVTQSPRSKVAVTGGKVTLSCHQTNNHDYMYWYRQDTGHGLRLIHYSYVADSTEKGDIPDGYKASRPSQENFSLILELASLSQTAVYFCASSDMGGALEQNTLYFGAGTRLSVL.

Regarding this clone: Each gene name is a mouse one. The missing CDR3 end, 4 residues past where the read stops, is filled in from the germline J gene. This chain joins TRBV1 and TRBJ2-4; 7 bases are a match to TRBD2. Germline V gives CDR1 NSQYPW, CDR2 LRSPGD (reference sequence). Trimming took 0 bases from V and 0 from J; bases not matched to a gene: 3. CDR3 length: 16 residues. CDR3 amino acids: CTCSADQGLSQNTLYF. The sequenced CDR3 bases are TGCACCTGCAGTGCAGATCAGGGACTGAGTCAAAAC.

With respect to this clone: Genes and germline come from the mouse. Sequencing ends 4 residues short of the CDR3 end; the germline J gene provides the rest. The rearrangement uses TRBV19 and TRBJ2-3; TRBD1 matches at 8 bases. The V segment lost 6 bases and the J segment 0 bases; nucleotides outside the gene matches: 9. The CDR3 covers 16 residues. Per germline, CDR1 FNHDT and CDR2 SITEND (reference sequence). The CDR3 DNA, read in part, is TGTGCCAGCACCCCGGACAGGGACTCTAGTGCAGAA. Its protein product is CASTPDRDSSAE. The full CDR3 protein is CASTPDRDSSAETLYF.

This clone showed up just a few times. All gene names here are mouse names. The read terminates 4 residues before the CDR3 end, so the remaining end is supplied by the germline J gene. V is TRBV1 and J is TRBJ2-2; a possible D gene is TRBD2 (6 bases). The CDR3 is 16 amino acids. Germline assignment: CDR1 NSQYPW and CDR2 LRSPGD (reference sequence). The V gene lost 0 bases and the J gene lost 4 bases, with 12 bases spanning the gap. CDR3 region: CTCSADLWGGTGQLYF. CDR3 DNA (partial): TGCACCTGCAGTGCAGATCTCTGGGGAGGCACCGGG.

This clone has just a few counts. All gene names here are mouse names. The read terminates 4 residues before the CDR3 end, so the remaining end is supplied by the germline J gene. V is TRBV13-3 and J is TRBJ2-7, with 9 bases that match TRBD2. CDR3 length: 14 residues. The germline V gene encodes CDR1 NNHDY and CDR2 SYVADS. This CDR3 reads CASRHPGTGHEQYF. CDR3 DNA (partial): TGTGCCAGCAGACATCCCGGGACTGGGCAT.

This clone appeared many times. The listed genes are named as in mouse. Read sequence stops 4 residues before the CDR3 end, and the germline J gene provides the missing end. The V call is TRBV13-3, the J call TRBJ2-1; 8 bases match TRBD1. The CDR3 consists of 15 residues. Germline V gene data show CDR1 as NNHDY and CDR2 as SYVADS. The part of the CDR3 DNA that was read is TGTGCCAGCAGTGATGATTACAGGGGGTTAGCT. Its protein is CASSDDYRGLA. The entire CDR3 protein reads CASSDDYRGLAEQFF.

The table lists this clone with a few counts. The DNA translation disagrees with the TCRdb protein at residue 14, so the protein in this description comes from the DNA. Mouse germline and gene names are used. From the germline J gene comes the end of the CDR3, since the read stops 3 residues before it. The chain uses TRBV13-3 and TRBJ1-3; 9 bases line up with TRBD1. Trimming cost V 2 bases and J 0 bases; bases outside gene matches: 6. Germline V gene lookup returns CDR1 NNHDY and CDR2 SYVADS. The CDR3 totals 17 residues. The covered CDR3 bases are TGTGCCAGCAGTGAGTCCGGGACAGGGTCTTCTGGAAATACG. It yields the protein CASSESGTGSSGNT. From start to end, the CDR3 is CASSESGTGSSGNTLYF.

About this clone itself: Gene names are the mouse ones. From the germline J gene comes the end of the CDR3, since the read stops 4 residues before it. J is TRBJ1-4 and V is TRBV1, with D perhaps TRBD1 (5 bases). CDR1 and CDR2 from the germline V gene are NSQYPW and LRSPGD (reference sequence). V dropped 0 bases and J dropped 0 bases, with 11 bases sitting between them. CDR3 length equals 17 residues. The CDR3 spells CTCSADQGRISNERLFF. CDR3 bases read: TGCACCTGCAGTGCAGATCAGGGCCGAATTTCCAACGAA.

With regard to this clone: At residue 12, the TCRdb protein and translated DNA are inconsistent; the protein given comes from the DNA. The genes and germline here are from mouse. The CDR3 goes on 3 residues after the read ends, and that part is filled in from the germline J gene. The genes are TRBV2 and TRBJ1-3; the D is unclear. The CDR3 is made up of 15 amino acids. The germline V gene encodes CDR1 LGHNA and CDR2 YSYQKL. The V gene lost 0 bases and the J gene lost 1 base, with 7 bases spanning the gap. CDR3 DNA (partial): TGTGCCAGCAGCCAAGAGTCCACATCTGGAAATACG. This translates into CASSQESTSGNT. The complete CDR3 reads CASSQESTSGNTLYF.

This clone was counted a few times. Gene names and germline match the mouse. The observed sequence ends 4 residues before the CDR3 terminus, with the missing tail filled in from the germline J gene. The rearrangement uses TRBV1 and TRBJ1-1; maybe TRBD1 (5 bases). The CDR3 has 13 amino acids. Germline CDR1 reads NSQYPW; CDR2 reads LRSPGD (reference sequence). CDR3 DNA, as far as it was read: TGCACCTGCAGTGAACTGGGGGGTGGA. Translated: CTCSELGGG. The CDR3 in its entirety is CTCSELGGGEVFF.

This clone was observed a handful of times. The protein listed by TCRdb differs at residue 9 from the translated DNA, so the DNA translation is shown. Gene names refer to mouse genes. The sequenced fragment ends 3 residues before the CDR3 boundary, so the rest is inferred from the germline J gene. V and J are TRBV17 and TRBJ1-6; D is unresolved. TRBJ1-6 has ORF status, its function being uncertain. V lost 2 bases, J lost 6 bases, and 2 bases lay in between. The CDR3 is 12 amino acids. CDR1 is MNHDT, CDR2 YYDKIL, per germline. CDR3 amino acids: CASSRLNSPLYF. The CDR3 bases that were read are TGTGCTAGCAGTAGACTTAATTCGCCC.

As to this clone: Gene names are the mouse ones. The CDR3 end is not reached by the read, which stops 4 residues before it; the germline J gene fills it in. This rearrangement joins TRBV13-3 to TRBJ1-2; D may be TRBD1 (5 bases). Looked up from germline, CDR1 is NNHDY and CDR2 is SYVADS. The CDR3 sequence is 11 residues long. CDR3 protein: CASRGGSDYTF. CDR3 bases read: TGTGCCAGCAGGGGGGGGAGC.